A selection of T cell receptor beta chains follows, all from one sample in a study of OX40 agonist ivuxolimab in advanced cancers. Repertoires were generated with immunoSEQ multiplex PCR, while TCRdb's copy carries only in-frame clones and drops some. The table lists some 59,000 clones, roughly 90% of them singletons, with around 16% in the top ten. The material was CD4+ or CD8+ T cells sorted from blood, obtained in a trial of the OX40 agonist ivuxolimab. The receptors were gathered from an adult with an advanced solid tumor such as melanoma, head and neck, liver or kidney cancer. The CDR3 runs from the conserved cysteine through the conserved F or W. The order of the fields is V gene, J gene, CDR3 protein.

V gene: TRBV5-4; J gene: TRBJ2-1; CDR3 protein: CASRSGYNEQFF
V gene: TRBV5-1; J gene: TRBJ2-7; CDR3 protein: CASSLAQDEQYF
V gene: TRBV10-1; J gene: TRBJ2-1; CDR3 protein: CASSLDRAGLDEQFF
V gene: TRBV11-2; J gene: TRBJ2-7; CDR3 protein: CASAAGLSSYEQYF
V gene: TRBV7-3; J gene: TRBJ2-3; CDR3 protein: CASSPTPDTDTQYF
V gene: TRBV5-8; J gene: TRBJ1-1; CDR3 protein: CASSGTANTEAFF
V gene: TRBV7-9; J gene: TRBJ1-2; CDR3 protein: CASSSSKEGFEGYTF
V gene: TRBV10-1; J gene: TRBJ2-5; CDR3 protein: CASSGRRGPQETQYF
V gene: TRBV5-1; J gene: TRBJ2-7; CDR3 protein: CASSKGYEQYF
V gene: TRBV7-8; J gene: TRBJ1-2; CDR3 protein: CASSRKGTGGNYGYTF
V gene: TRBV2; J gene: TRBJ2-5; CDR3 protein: CASSGEVWETQYF
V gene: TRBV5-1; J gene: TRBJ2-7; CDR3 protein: CASGDVQGHEQYF
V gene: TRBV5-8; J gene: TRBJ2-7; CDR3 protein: CASSLVGQTTYEQYF
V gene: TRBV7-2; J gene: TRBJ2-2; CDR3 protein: CASSLEVGSPGELFF
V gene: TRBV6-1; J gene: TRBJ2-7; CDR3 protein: CASSGNRAYEQYF
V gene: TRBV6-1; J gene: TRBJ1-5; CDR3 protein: CASKRTGVQPQHF
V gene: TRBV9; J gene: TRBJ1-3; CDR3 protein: CASSAQKTASGNTIYF
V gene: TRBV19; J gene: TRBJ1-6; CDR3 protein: CASTPRGTVSYNSPLHF